These 20 T cell receptor beta chains were sequenced from one sample in a study of OX40 agonist ivuxolimab in advanced cancers. Clones were read by immunoSEQ multiplex PCR, and TCRdb kept only the in-frame ones, dropping some. The data hold roughly 53,000 clones, with more than 85% observed a single time. This sample comprised CD4+ or CD8+ T cells sorted from blood, obtained in a trial of the OX40 agonist ivuxolimab. Source of these receptors: an adult with an advanced solid tumor such as melanoma, head and neck, liver or kidney cancer.

The rearrangement links TRBV5-4 to TRBJ2-5; 10 nucleotides line up with TRBD2. After removal of 6 bases from V and 5 bases from J, the junction contained 13 bases not matched to a gene. The length of the CDR3 is 16 residues. Per germline, CDR1 SGHNT and CDR2 YYREEE (reference sequence). The CDR3 region has the DNA TGTGCCAGCACCTTAAAGGTCCCTAGCGGGAGTGAGACCCAGTACTTC. This gives the protein CASTLKVPSGSETQYF. Complete variable domain (other parts from reference TRBV5-4 and TRBJ2-5): ETGVTQSPTHLIKTRGQQVTLRCSSQSGHNTVSWYQQALGQGPQFIFQYYREEENGRGNFPPRFSGLQFPNYSSELNVNALELDDSALYLCASTLKVPSGSETQYFGPGTRLLVL.

This chain joins TRBV28 and TRBJ2-7; 11 nucleotides line up with TRBD2. The germline gives CDR1 MDHEN, CDR2 SYDVKM. The CDR3 contains 16 residues. V lost 5 bases and J lost 2; bases outside the gene matches: 8. DNA for the CDR3: TGTGCCAGCAGTGGCCGGAATAGCGGGAGGGCCTACGAGCAGTACTTC. Translation: CASSGRNSGRAYEQYF.

This rearrangement joins TRBV4-3 to TRBJ1-4, with D unresolved. Germline V CDR1 and CDR2: LGHNA, YSLEER. Deletions cut 0 bases from V and 4 bases from J, with 9 bases between. The CDR3 length is 15 residues. As DNA, the CDR3 is TGCGCCAGCAGCCAAGATCAACCACATAATGAAAAACTGTTTTTT. Protein sequence: CASSQDQPHNEKLFF.

The genes are TRBV28 and TRBJ1-1; D is uncertain. The V and J ends lost 6 bases and 4 bases respectively, with 9 bases between them. CDR3 size: 12 residues. CDR1 is MDHEN, CDR2 SYDVKM, per germline. CDR3 in DNA: TGTGCCAGCAGCCCCGGGAGCACTGAAGCTTTCTTT. It codes for CASSPGSTEAFF.

The chain links TRBV5-1 to TRBJ1-1; 8 nucleotides align to TRBD1. Unmatched junction bases numbered 9, after V lost 0 bases and J lost 5 bases. Germline-derived CDR1 and CDR2 are SGHRS and YFSETQ. The CDR3 has 16 residues. This CDR3 reads CASSLVGAGGGTEAFF. The CDR3 bases are TGCGCCAGCAGCTTGGTCGGGGCAGGGGGCGGGACTGAAGCTTTCTTT.

The chain recombines TRBV28 with TRBJ2-7; 9 bases align to TRBD2. The CDR3 is 14 residues long. Per the germline V gene, CDR1 is MDHEN and CDR2 is SYDVKM. V lost 3 bases, J lost 6 bases, and 6 bases stayed unmatched. CDR3 bases: TGTGCCAGCAGTTTGGTTAGCGGGAGTTCCGAGCAGTACTTC. Its protein product is CASSLVSGSSEQYF.

The genes are TRBV9 and TRBJ2-4, with D perhaps TRBD2 (5 bases). CDR3 length: 16 amino acids. Trimming pared 5 bases from V and 0 bases from J, leaving 15 bases between. Germline V gene data show CDR1 as SGDLS and CDR2 as YYNGEE. The DNA for the CDR3 is TGTGCCAGCAGTTCCGGGGAACGAGGAGCCAAAAACATTCAGTACTTC. This codes for CASSSGERGAKNIQYF.

The chain links TRBV6-4 to TRBJ1-1; D is undetermined. The germline V gene encodes CDR1 MRHNA and CDR2 SNTAGT. The germline V and J ends were trimmed by 0 bases and 1 base, with 6 bases remaining between them. The CDR3 covers 14 residues. The CDR3 is CASSDSAGNTEAFF. For the CDR3, the DNA is TGTGCCAGCAGTGACTCCGCGGGGAACACTGAAGCTTTCTTT.

V gene TRBV5-8 combines with J gene TRBJ2-5, with TRBD2 as a possible D gene (5 bases). The CDR3 has 11 residues. Trimming pared 3 bases from V and 10 bases from J, leaving 10 bases between. The germline gives CDR1 SGHTS, CDR2 YDEGEE. DNA of the CDR3: TGTGCCAGCAGCTCACTCGGGGACCAGTACTTC. Protein: CASSSLGDQYF. The full variable domain, in which reference TRBV5-8 and TRBJ2-5 provide the parts outside the CDR3, is EAGVTQSPTHLIKTRGQQATLRCSPISGHTSVYWYQQALGLGLQFLLWYDEGEERNRGNFPPRFSGRQFPNYSSELNVNALELEDSALYLCASSSLGDQYFGPGTRLLVL.

This rearrangement joins TRBV29-1 to TRBJ2-1; 8 nucleotides line up with TRBD2. The CDR3 sequence is 17 residues long. V was pared by 1 base and J by 8 bases, with 16 bases of the junction left unmatched. Germline loops: CDR1 SQVTM, CDR2 ANQGSEA. The CDR3 DNA sequence: TGCAGCGTTGAAGGCCCCTTTACTAGCGGAGCCTCCGATGAGCAGTTCTTC. Translated, it gives CSVEGPFTSGASDEQFF.

The rearrangement joins TRBV7-2 to TRBJ1-1; a weak D match, TRBD1 (6 bases). Between the trimmed V and J ends, which lost 1 base and 1 base, there was a span of 19 bases. The CDR3 is made up of 18 amino acids. CDR1 and CDR2 (germline): SGHTA, FQGNSA. The CDR3 DNA sequence: TGTGCCAGCAGCTTAGATATTATCGGGACACCTAAGAACACTGAAGCTTTCTTT. Translating it yields CASSLDIIGTPKNTEAFF.

The chain combines TRBV4-1 with TRBJ2-7; D gene uncertain. Germline assignment: CDR1 MGHRA and CDR2 YSYEKL. The V end lost 4 bases, the J end lost 3 bases, and 13 bases lay between the germline ends. The CDR3 consists of 14 residues. The CDR3 nucleotides are TGCGCCAGCAGCCCTCGGAAGGAGAACTACGAGCAGTACTTC. Translated, it gives CASSPRKENYEQYF.

The rearrangement uses TRBV18 and TRBJ2-7; D ambiguous. The CDR3 covers 16 residues. Trimming took off 0 bases at V and 3 bases at J, with 15 bases between the two ends. Germline V CDR1 and CDR2: KGHSH, LQKENI. CDR3 region: CASSPPFGVGDYEQYF. CDR3 bases: TGTGCCAGCTCACCACCATTCGGAGTTGGAGACTACGAGCAGTACTTC.

The gene calls are TRBV28 and TRBJ2-3; TRBD2 agrees at 8 bases. This CDR3 has 14 amino acids. Germline CDR1 and CDR2: MDHEN and SYDVKM. With 11 bases clipped from V and 0 bases from J, the junction kept 7 bases outside the gene matches. The CDR3 here is CAAGGVFSTDTQYF. The DNA for the CDR3 is TGTGCCGCCGGGGGGGTCTTTAGCACAGATACGCAGTATTTT.

V gene TRBV27 combines with J gene TRBJ2-7, with 7 bases fitting TRBD2. Looked up from germline, CDR1 is MNHEY and CDR2 is SMNVEV (reference sequence). V dropped 4 bases and J dropped 3; count of bases not matched to a gene: 21. CDR3 size: 19 residues. The CDR3 DNA reads TGTGCCAGCAGTTATACTGCGGGAGCTCCTGGTTTGGGACTCTACGAGCAGTACTTC. It specifies CASSYTAGAPGLGLYEQYF.

J is TRBJ1-5 and V is TRBV15; D gene uncertain. The CDR3 sequence is 15 residues long. Germline CDR1 reads LNHNV; CDR2 reads YYDKDF (reference sequence). The germline V and J ends were trimmed by 0 bases and 6 bases, with 12 bases remaining between them. DNA for the CDR3: TGTGCCACCAGCAGAGATTATGAGGGAGGTCAGCCCCAGCATTTT. Translated: CATSRDYEGGQPQHF.

This chain uses TRBV5-4 with TRBJ2-1; D gene ambiguous. CDR3 length equals 12 residues. The V end lost 4 bases, the J end lost 4 bases, and 6 bases lay between the germline ends. Germline V CDR1 and CDR2: SGHNT, YYREEE (reference sequence). CDR3 amino acids: CASSIEYNEQFF. For the CDR3, the DNA is TGTGCCAGCAGCATCGAGTACAATGAGCAGTTCTTC.

The rearrangement joins TRBV7-3 to TRBJ2-5; D is unclear. The CDR3 loop spans 11 amino acids. Trimming took 3 bases from V and 5 from J, leaving 4 bases between them. CDR1 is SGHTA, CDR2 FQGTGA, per germline. The CDR3 nucleotides are TGTGCCAGCAGCTTTGGGGAGACCCAGTACTTC. It encodes CASSFGETQYF.

V gene TRBV7-9 combines with J gene TRBJ2-5, with D perhaps TRBD1 (6 bases). Deletions cut 3 bases from V and 4 bases from J, with 9 bases between. Germline V lookup: CDR1 SEHNR, CDR2 FQNEAQ (reference sequence). CDR3 length: 13 residues. The CDR3 region is CASSFDRRETQYF. The CDR3 DNA reads as TGTGCCAGCAGCTTCGACAGGAGAGAGACCCAGTACTTC. Full variable domain (rest looked up from reference TRBV7-9 and TRBJ2-5): DTGVSQNPRHKITKRGQNVTFRCDPISEHNRLYWYRQTLGQGPEFLTYFQNEAQLEKSRLLSDRFSAERPKGSFSTLEIQRTEQGDSAMYLCASSFDRRETQYFGPGTRLLVL.

The V gene is TRBV27, the J gene TRBJ2-1; tentatively, D is TRBD1 (7 bases). V shed 7 bases and J shed 7 bases, with 26 bases lying between them. Germline lookup yields CDR1 MNHEY and CDR2 SMNVEV (reference sequence). The CDR3 consists of 17 residues. CDR3 in DNA: TGTGCCAGCATTTCTGATCCTATAAGACAGGGAGGAAATGAGCAGTTCTTC. It codes for CASISDPIRQGGNEQFF.